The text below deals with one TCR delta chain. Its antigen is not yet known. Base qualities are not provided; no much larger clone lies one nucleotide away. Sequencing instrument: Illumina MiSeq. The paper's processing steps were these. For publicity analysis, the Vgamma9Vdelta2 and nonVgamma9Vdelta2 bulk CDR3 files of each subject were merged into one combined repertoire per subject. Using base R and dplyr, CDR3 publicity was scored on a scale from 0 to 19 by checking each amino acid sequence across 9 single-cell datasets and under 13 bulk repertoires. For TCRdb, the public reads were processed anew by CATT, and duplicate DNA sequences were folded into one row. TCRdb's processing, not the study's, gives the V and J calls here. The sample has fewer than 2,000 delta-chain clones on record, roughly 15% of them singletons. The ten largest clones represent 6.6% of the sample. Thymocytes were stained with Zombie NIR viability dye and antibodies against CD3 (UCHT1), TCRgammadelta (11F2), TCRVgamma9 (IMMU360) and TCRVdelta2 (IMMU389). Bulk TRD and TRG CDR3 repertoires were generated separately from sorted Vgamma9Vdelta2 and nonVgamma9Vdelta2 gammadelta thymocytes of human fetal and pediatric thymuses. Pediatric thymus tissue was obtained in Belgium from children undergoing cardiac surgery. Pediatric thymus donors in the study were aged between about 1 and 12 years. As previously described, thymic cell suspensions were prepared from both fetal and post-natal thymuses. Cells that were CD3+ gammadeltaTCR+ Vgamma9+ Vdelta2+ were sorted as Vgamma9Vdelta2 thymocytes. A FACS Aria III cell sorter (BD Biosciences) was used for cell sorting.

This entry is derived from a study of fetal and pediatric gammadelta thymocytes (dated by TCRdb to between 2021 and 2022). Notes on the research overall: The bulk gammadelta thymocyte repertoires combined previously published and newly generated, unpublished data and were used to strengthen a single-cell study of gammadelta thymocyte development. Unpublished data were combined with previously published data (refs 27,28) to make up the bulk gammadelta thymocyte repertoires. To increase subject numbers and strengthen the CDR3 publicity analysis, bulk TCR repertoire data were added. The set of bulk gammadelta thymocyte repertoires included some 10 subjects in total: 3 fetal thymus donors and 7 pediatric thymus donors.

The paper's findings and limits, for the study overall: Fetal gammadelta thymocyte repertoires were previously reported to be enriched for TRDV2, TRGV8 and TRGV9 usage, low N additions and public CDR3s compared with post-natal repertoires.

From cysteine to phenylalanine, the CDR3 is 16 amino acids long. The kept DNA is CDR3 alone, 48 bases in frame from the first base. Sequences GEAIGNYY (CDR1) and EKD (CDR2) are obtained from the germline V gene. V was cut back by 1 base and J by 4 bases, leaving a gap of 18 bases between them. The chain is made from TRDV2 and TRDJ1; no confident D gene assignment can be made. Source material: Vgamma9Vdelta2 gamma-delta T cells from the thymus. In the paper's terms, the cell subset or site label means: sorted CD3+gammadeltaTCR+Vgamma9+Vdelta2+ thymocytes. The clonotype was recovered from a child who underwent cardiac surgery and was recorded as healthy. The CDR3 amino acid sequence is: CACDTSGRTLLDKLIF. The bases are TGTGCCTGTGACACGTCAGGTAGGACTCTCCTCGATAAACTCATCTTT.